This TCR beta chain was profiled in a study of T cell repertoires in cytomegalovirus infection. In the study overall: HLA-B-restricted CMV epitopes that are well studied were used alongside recently identified HLA-C-restricted ones. Evidence of both CMV infection and a matching HLA type came from public TCR beta signatures. Study outcomes and limitations: Dominating the ex vivo response were HLA-C-restricted CMV-specific TCR beta clonotypes. Identification of carriers of CMV plus the relevant HLA was achieved through cumulative public TCR beta family frequency.

The sample holds a few counts of this clonotype. Antigen unknown. The germline V gene encodes CDR1 SEHNR and CDR2 FQNEAQ (reference sequence). The CDR3 runs to 15 residues. Trimming took 7 bases from V and 3 from J; bases not matched to a gene: 9. TCRdb redid the calling of the reads with MiXCR, one entry per CDR3 protein. The sample contains hundreds of thousands of distinct CDR3 sequences, around 32% of which appear only once. The V gene is TRBV7-9, the J gene TRBJ2-3, with 8 positions matching TRBD2. The sequence came from a human donor in good health (CMV status not recorded). Some clones in this sample may be carry-over from other donors' samples. Sequenced here: cultured CD8+ T cells from PBMCs, sampled from culture after CMV antigen stimulation. In DNA, the CDR3 is TGTGCCAGCACCTCCGGGGGGGGCCGAACAGATACGCAGTATTTT. Translated: CASTSGGGRTDTQYF. Based on the CDR3 plus reference TRBV7-9 and TRBJ2-3, the full variable domain is DTGVSQNPRHKITKRGQNVTFRCDPISEHNRLYWYRQTLGQGPEFLTYFQNEAQLEKSRLLSDRFSAERPKGSFSTLEIQRTEQGDSAMYLCASTSGGGRTDTQYFGPGTRLTVL.